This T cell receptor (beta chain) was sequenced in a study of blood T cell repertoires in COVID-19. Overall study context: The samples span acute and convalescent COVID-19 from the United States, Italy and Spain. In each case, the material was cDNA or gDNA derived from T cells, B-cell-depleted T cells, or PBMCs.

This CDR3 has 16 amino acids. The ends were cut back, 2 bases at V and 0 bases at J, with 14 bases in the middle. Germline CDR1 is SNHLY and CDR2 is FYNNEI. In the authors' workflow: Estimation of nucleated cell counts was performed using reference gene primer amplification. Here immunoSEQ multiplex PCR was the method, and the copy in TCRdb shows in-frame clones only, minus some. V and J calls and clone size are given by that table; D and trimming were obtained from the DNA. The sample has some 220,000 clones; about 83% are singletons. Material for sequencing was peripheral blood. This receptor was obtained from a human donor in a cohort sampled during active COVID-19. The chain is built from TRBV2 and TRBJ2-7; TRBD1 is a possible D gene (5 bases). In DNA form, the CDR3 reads TGTGCCAGCAGTGAATCTTACAGGTTACCCTCCTACGAGCAGTACTTC. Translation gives CASSESYRLPSYEQYF.